The clone carrying this T cell receptor (beta chain) was recorded only once. How the authors handled the data: Reference gene primer amplification yielded estimated nucleated cell counts. Sequencing was performed with immunoSEQ multiplex PCR; in TCRdb, only in-frame clones are kept and a portion is missing. The D gene and trimming were derived from the DNA, and the V and J assignments and clone size from that table. This table has approximately 170,000 clones, roughly 86% appearing once. The data originate from a study of blood T cell repertoires in COVID-19. Study information: Sites in the United States, Italy and Spain provided acute and convalescent COVID-19 samples. The analysed material was cDNA or gDNA that came from T cells, B-cell-depleted T cells, or PBMCs.

What was sequenced was peripheral blood. The receptor was derived from a man between 65 and 79 years old with acute or convalescent COVID-19.

CDR3 nucleotide sequence: TGTGCCAGTAGCCAGGGGAAGGGAGATGAGCAGTTCTTC. It is translated as CASSQGKGDEQFF. J is TRBJ2-1 and V is TRBV19, with D perhaps TRBD1 (6 bases). CDR3 size: 13 residues. Germline CDR1 LNHDA, CDR2 SQIVND (reference sequence). The ends were cut back, 6 bases at V and 8 bases at J, with 14 bases in the middle. Drawing the rest from reference TRBV19 and TRBJ2-1, the complete variable domain is DGGITQSPKYLFRKEGQNVTLSCEQNLNHDAMYWYRQDPGQGLRLIYYSQIVNDFQKGDIAEGYSVSREKKESFPLTVTSAQKNPTAFYLCASSQGKGDEQFFGPGTRLTVL.